This T cell receptor (beta chain) was recorded in a study of blood T cell repertoires in COVID-19. Across the study: COVID-19 samples, acute and convalescent, were from the United States, Italy and Spain. Sources were T cells, B-cell-depleted T cells, or PBMCs; the material itself was cDNA or gDNA.

There are 16 residues in the CDR3. Germline CDR1 reads KGHSH; CDR2 reads LQKENI. Between the trimmed V and J ends, which lost 3 bases and 0 bases, there was a span of 12 bases. Only in-frame clones appear in the TCRdb table, and some are missing; sequencing was by immunoSEQ multiplex PCR. The data show about 60,000 clones, 88% seen once. The sequence was obtained from a human donor in a cohort sampled during active COVID-19. The rearrangement joins TRBV18 to TRBJ1-3; D may be TRBD1 (5 bases). What was sequenced was peripheral blood. The CDR3 coding sequence is TGTGCCAGCTCACCGGGACTCCGGAGCTCTGGAAACACCATATATTTT. This encodes CASSPGLRSSGNTIYF.